One and the same sample provided the 27 T cell receptor beta chains below, sequenced in a study of T cells in Graves' hyperthyroidism and ophthalmopathy. TCR beta CDR3 regions were amplified from RNA. During a first-round RT-PCR of the TCR CDR3, the HTBI primer set was used. TCRdb fed the multiplex PCR reads into MiXCR, producing one record per CDR3 protein. The sample lists 500,000 to 750,000 distinct CDR3 sequences, approximately 15% occurring once. The sequencing input was blood. All receptors derive from a woman aged 25 to 39 with Graves' hyperthyroidism.

This clonotype has more than one count but fewer than ten. The chain uses TRBV6-2 or TRBV6-3 and TRBJ2-2; no firm D call. V lost 2 bases, J lost 3 bases, and 10 bases lay in between. Germline CDR1 MNHEY, CDR2 SVGEGT. This CDR3 comprises 15 residues. The CDR3 protein is CASSYPITYTGELFF. The CDR3 DNA sequence: TGTGCCAGCAGTTACCCGATTACCTACACCGGGGAGCTGTTTTTT.

This clonotype has a count of ten or more. The chain links TRBV20-1 to TRBJ2-7; possible D gene TRBD1, 6 bases. This CDR3 region has 11 residues. CDR1 and CDR2 (germline): DFQATT, SNEGSKA (reference sequence). Trimming took off 6 bases at V and 7 bases at J, with 13 bases between the two ends. The CDR3 region is CSASLQGEQYF. CDR3 sequence (DNA): TGCAGTGCCTCGCTACAGGGAGAGCAGTACTTC.

This clonotype showed up just once. The rearrangement uses TRBV27 and TRBJ2-2; D ambiguous. V shed 5 bases and J shed 3 bases, with 7 bases lying between them. This CDR3 is built from 13 residues. Germline V lookup: CDR1 MNHEY, CDR2 SMNVEV (reference sequence). In DNA form, the CDR3 reads TGTGCCAGCAGTAGCTCGGACACCGGGGAGCTGTTTTTT. Amino acid sequence: CASSSSDTGELFF.

This clonotype was detected many times. V usage is TRBV4-1 and J usage is TRBJ2-1; D possibly corresponds to TRBD2 (5 bases). Germline assignment: CDR1 MGHRA and CDR2 YSYEKL. The CDR3 length is 15 residues. V was pared by 4 bases and J by 0 bases, with 10 bases between. The CDR3 sequence: CASSRGLTSYNEQFF. The CDR3 region has the DNA TGCGCCAGCAGCCGAGGACTGACCTCCTACAATGAGCAGTTCTTC.

This clonotype was picked up a small number of times. The genes are TRBV10-1 and TRBJ2-3, with D perhaps being TRBD1 or TRBD2 (5 bases each). The V end lost 4 bases, the J end lost 2 bases, and 13 bases lay between the germline ends. Looked up from germline, CDR1 is WNHNN and CDR2 is SYGVQD (reference sequence). The CDR3 contains 15 residues. The CDR3, as DNA: TGCGCCAGCAGTGGCGGTGGGACCCTCACAGATACGCAGTATTTT. It encodes CASSGGGTLTDTQYF.

The table lists this clonotype with a few counts. The chain is built from TRBV20-1 and TRBJ2-1; D not certain. The CDR3 consists of 16 residues. The V end lost 3 bases, the J end lost 4 bases, and 19 bases lay between the germline ends. The germline V gene has CDR1 DFQATT and CDR2 SNEGSKA (reference sequence). The CDR3 DNA reads as TGCAGTGCTAGGAGACCCGAGCCGCAACATTACAATGAGCAGTTCTTC. Its translation is CSARRPEPQHYNEQFF.

V gene TRBV11-2 combines with J gene TRBJ2-7; D possibly uses TRBD1 or TRBD2 (5 bases each). The CDR3 consists of 15 residues. Trimming left V 5 bases short and J 0 bases short, with 14 bases between. Germline V gene sequence: CDR1 SGHAT, CDR2 FQNNGV. CDR3: CASSPLGEHSYEQYF. CDR3 bases: TGTGCCAGCAGCCCATTGGGGGAGCACTCCTACGAGCAGTACTTC.

This clonotype was observed a handful of times. V usage is TRBV19 and J usage is TRBJ1-5, with D tentatively TRBD1 (6 bases). V lost 8 bases, J lost 0 bases, and 11 bases lay in between. Germline values: CDR1 LNHDA, CDR2 SQIVND (reference sequence). The CDR3 covers 14 residues. The CDR3 sequence: CASVGQFSNQPQHF. The CDR3 bases are TGTGCCAGTGTCGGACAGTTTAGCAATCAGCCCCAGCATTTT.

This clonotype was found many times. The rearrangement links TRBV6-2 or TRBV6-3 to TRBJ2-7; TRBD1 matches 10 bases. The germline gives CDR1 MNHEY, CDR2 SVGEGT. The CDR3 contains 14 residues. V lost 7 bases to trimming and J lost 1 base; unmatched junction nucleotides: 4. The CDR3 nucleotides read TGTGCCAGCATCGGGACAGGGGTTTCCTACGAGCAGTACTTC. It specifies CASIGTGVSYEQYF.

V usage is TRBV20-1 and J usage is TRBJ1-6, with 8 positions matching TRBD1. J lost 0 bases, V lost 0 bases, and 7 bases had no gene match. The germline V gene has CDR1 DFQATT and CDR2 SNEGSKA (reference sequence). This CDR3 has 18 amino acids. CDR3 protein: CSARDSRQGSSYNSPLHF. CDR3 nucleotide sequence: TGCAGTGCTAGAGATAGCAGACAGGGGAGCTCCTATAATTCACCCCTCCACTTT.

This chain uses TRBV7-3 with TRBJ1-1; D is perhaps TRBD1 (5 bases). This CDR3 comprises 15 residues. Trimming removed 5 bases at V and 5 bases at J, with 18 bases between. Germline V gene sequence: CDR1 SGHTA, CDR2 FQGTGA. The CDR3 DNA reads TGTGCCAGCAGCCCCAGGGCCGGTGTGAGGACTGAAGCTTTCTTT. Residues: CASSPRAGVRTEAFF.

This clonotype was detected only a few times. V is TRBV5-6 and J is TRBJ2-7, with 10 bases aligning to TRBD2. Germline V gene lookup returns CDR1 SGHDT and CDR2 YYEEEE. V lost 0 bases and J lost 0; bases outside the gene matches: 3. CDR3 length: 16 residues. CDR3 residues: CASSLEAGGFSYEQYF. CDR3 nucleotide sequence: TGTGCCAGCAGCTTGGAAGCGGGAGGGTTCTCCTACGAGCAGTACTTC.

This clonotype was counted many times. The chain is built from TRBV7-9 and TRBJ2-7; TRBD2 matches at 7 bases. The CDR3 is made up of 13 amino acids. J gave up 6 bases and V 5 bases, and 7 bases lay outside the gene matches. CDR1 and CDR2 (germline): SEHNR, FQNEAQ (reference sequence). The CDR3 sequence is CASSRAGPGEQYF. The DNA for the CDR3 is TGTGCCAGCAGCCGAGCGGGACCCGGCGAGCAGTACTTC.

This clonotype was observed many times. The V and J genes are TRBV13 and TRBJ1-2; 7 bases are shared with TRBD1. Germline V gives CDR1 PRHDT, CDR2 FYEKMQ (reference sequence). This CDR3 comprises 14 residues. V shed 5 bases and J 2 bases; nucleotides not matched to a gene: 5. The DNA for the CDR3 is TGTGCCAGCAGCCTCGGGACAGACAACTATGGCTACACCTTC. The encoded protein is CASSLGTDNYGYTF.

This clonotype showed up many times. V gene TRBV6-1 combines with J gene TRBJ1-5; tentatively, D is TRBD1 (6 bases). Trimming removed 5 bases at V and 3 bases at J, with 8 bases between. CDR1 is MNHNS, CDR2 SASEGT, per germline. The CDR3 consists of 13 residues. Written as DNA, the CDR3 is TGTGCCAGCAGTACAGGGTTCAATCAGCCCCAGCATTTT. Translation gives CASSTGFNQPQHF.

V and J are TRBV4-1 and TRBJ2-2, with D perhaps TRBD2 (6 bases). This CDR3 contains 16 residues. Germline V gene lookup returns CDR1 MGHRA and CDR2 YSYEKL. Trimming removed 0 bases from V and 0 bases from J, with 8 bases in between. The DNA for the CDR3 is TGCGCCAGCAGCCAAGATACGGGAGCGAACACCGGGGAGCTGTTTTTT. Residues: CASSQDTGANTGELFF.

This clonotype was seen many times. The chain joins TRBV18 to TRBJ2-1, with TRBD2 identical over 8 bases. CDR1 and CDR2 (germline): KGHSH, LQKENI. The CDR3 is made up of 16 amino acids. With V trimmed by 3 bases and J by 7 bases, 11 bases remained unmatched. This CDR3 is CASSPFDVGLENEQFF. The CDR3 DNA is TGTGCCAGCTCACCGTTCGACGTGGGACTAGAAAATGAGCAGTTCTTC.

The sample holds a few counts of this clonotype. The chain has TRBV24-1 and TRBJ2-7; D gene ambiguous. Per germline, CDR1 KGHDR and CDR2 SFDVKD. Trimming shortened V by 8 bases and J by 7 bases, and 8 bases separated the two germline ends. The CDR3 spans 10 residues. CDR3 in amino acids: CATTPAEQYF. The CDR3 DNA reads as TGTGCCACCACCCCGGCGGAGCAGTACTTC.

The chain is built from TRBV4-3 and TRBJ2-2, with D unresolved. The CDR3 sequence is 13 residues long. V was clipped by 4 bases and J by 6 bases, with 9 bases between them. CDR1 LGHNA and CDR2 YSLEER come from the germline V gene. This CDR3 reads CASSLGRPGELFF. DNA for the CDR3: TGCGCCAGCAGCCTAGGGCGCCCCGGGGAGCTGTTTTTT.

This clonotype was recorded many times. This rearrangement joins TRBV27 to TRBJ2-7; TRBD1 might be the D (5 bases). V dropped 3 bases and J dropped 2 bases, with 14 bases sitting between them. The CDR3 loop spans 15 amino acids. Germline values: CDR1 MNHEY, CDR2 SMNVEV (reference sequence). CDR3 sequence (DNA): TGTGCCAGCAGTTTTGGTCCTGGGGCAGCCTACGAGCAGTACTTC. This gives the protein CASSFGPGAAYEQYF.

This clonotype was detected ten times or more. J is TRBJ2-1 and V is TRBV20-1, with D tentatively TRBD2 (6 bases). The length of the CDR3 is 13 residues. Germline-derived CDR1 and CDR2 are DFQATT and SNEGSKA (reference sequence). The V and J ends lost 6 bases and 2 bases respectively, with 11 bases between them. The CDR3 DNA sequence: TGCAGTGCACGGGACTCCCCCTACAATGAGCAGTTCTTC. It translates to CSARDSPYNEQFF.

This clonotype was detected many times. The rearrangement joins TRBV6-2 or TRBV6-3 to TRBJ1-1; 7 nucleotides agree with TRBD1. The V segment lost 4 bases and the J segment 11 bases; nucleotides outside the gene matches: 16. Germline lookup yields CDR1 MNHEY and CDR2 SVGEGT. The CDR3 length is 15 residues. CDR3 in DNA: TGTGCCAGCAGTTTTCGACAGGGCCTTACCGCGGCCGCTTTCTTT. This sequence encodes CASSFRQGLTAAAFF.

The table lists this clonotype with a count of one. This chain joins TRBV24-1 and TRBJ2-1, with 14 bases aligning to TRBD2. The CDR3 contains 16 residues. With 4 bases clipped from V and 6 bases from J, the junction kept 4 bases outside the gene matches. Germline V CDR1 and CDR2: KGHDR, SFDVKD. CDR3 nucleotides: TGTGCCACCAGTGAGGGGACTAGCGGGAGACTCAATGAGCAGTTCTTC. This encodes CATSEGTSGRLNEQFF.

This clonotype was found many times. This sequence joins TRBV12-3 or TRBV12-4 and TRBJ1-5; tentatively, D is TRBD1 (5 bases). This CDR3 region has 16 residues. The V end was cut by 0 bases, the J end by 6 bases, with 15 bases between. CDR3 region: CASSLALGGTGQPQHF. CDR3 in DNA: TGTGCCAGCAGTTTAGCGCTGGGGGGGACGGGTCAGCCCCAGCATTTT.

This clonotype was seen repeatedly, ten times or more. J is TRBJ2-3 and V is TRBV24-1; the match to TRBD2 covers 12 bases. The CDR3 spans 18 residues. Unmatched junction bases numbered 8, after V lost 5 bases and J lost 0 bases. CDR1 and CDR2 from the germline V gene are KGHDR and SFDVKD. The CDR3 coding sequence is TGTGCCACCAGTGGTCTAGCGGGAGGGCCATTCAGCACAGATACGCAGTATTTT. It codes for CATSGLAGGPFSTDTQYF.

This clonotype was seen repeatedly, ten times or more. The chain is built from TRBV6-1 and TRBJ2-3; D is tentatively TRBD1 or TRBD2 (5 bases each). V lost 8 bases, J lost 0 bases, and 12 bases lay in between. CDR1 MNHNS and CDR2 SASEGT come from the germline V gene. The CDR3 runs to 14 residues. CDR3 nucleotides: TGTGCCAGCGGGGACGGACCTAGCACAGATACGCAGTATTTT. Translation gives CASGDGPSTDTQYF.

The chain links TRBV5-1 to TRBJ2-1, with a possible D match to TRBD1 (5 bases). The ends were cut back, 4 bases at V and 7 bases at J, with 15 bases in the middle. The germline CDR1 and CDR2 sequences are SGHRS and YFSETQ. The CDR3 contains 14 residues. The CDR3 DNA sequence: TGCGCCAGCAGCGCCGCAGGGTCAACTAATGAGCAGTTCTTC. It codes for CASSAAGSTNEQFF.